Below, 25 T cell receptor beta chains from the same sample are listed, as sequenced in a study of blood T cell repertoires in COVID-19. The assay was immunoSEQ multiplex PCR, and TCRdb's table has in-frame clones only and misses some. The sample lists under 100,000 clones, around 86% occurring once. Material: peripheral blood. The receptors here all came from a man in his 60s with COVID-19, enrolled during active disease.

This clone was seen only once. V usage is TRBV7-3 and J usage is TRBJ2-7; 7 bases agree with TRBD1. V was pared by 1 base and J by 4 bases, with 7 bases of the junction left unmatched. In germline, CDR1 is SGHTA, CDR2 FQGTGA. This CDR3 has 15 residues. The CDR3 DNA reads as TGTGCCAGCAGCTTAAGGGCCGGGACAGTATACGAGCAGTACTTC. Its protein is CASSLRAGTVYEQYF.

The rearrangement uses TRBV24-1 and TRBJ1-3; D is unclear. CDR3 length equals 15 residues. Germline CDR1 is KGHDR and CDR2 is SFDVKD. V lost 9 bases and J lost 0, with 14 bases in between. The CDR3 DNA reads TGTGCCACCCCGTGGGGAGGGATCTCTGGAAACACCATATATTTT. This sequence encodes CATPWGGISGNTIYF.

The chain uses TRBV19 and TRBJ1-2, with D possibly being TRBD1 (6 bases). Germline assignment: CDR1 LNHDA and CDR2 SQIVND (reference sequence). Trimming removed 6 bases from V and 5 bases from J, with 19 bases in between. The CDR3 contains 15 residues. In nucleotides, the CDR3 is TGTGCCAGTAGCGAAGTAAGGACAGTCCCGTATGGCTACACCTTC. Translation: CASSEVRTVPYGYTF. Filled out from reference TRBV19 and TRBJ1-2, the complete variable domain reads DGGITQSPKYLFRKEGQNVTLSCEQNLNHDAMYWYRQDPGQGLRLIYYSQIVNDFQKGDIAEGYSVSREKKESFPLTVTSAQKNPTAFYLCASSEVRTVPYGYTFGSGTRLTVV.

The V and J genes are TRBV30 and TRBJ1-2, with 8 bases fitting TRBD1. Germline CDR1 GTSNPN, CDR2 SVGIG (reference sequence). V lost 3 bases and J lost 8; bases outside the gene matches: 2. The CDR3 sequence is 11 residues long. The CDR3 coding sequence is TGTGCCTGGAGGGGGACAGGCGGCTACACCTTC. This translates into CAWRGTGGYTF.

In its sample, this clone was seen once. The chain recombines TRBV6-2 or TRBV6-3 with TRBJ2-4; unclear D gene. V shed 0 bases and J shed 0 bases, with 15 bases lying between them. Germline V lookup: CDR1 MNHEY, CDR2 SVGEGT. The CDR3 totals 18 residues. The CDR3 DNA is TGTGCCAGCAGTTACTCATCGACGAGGTATCAAGCCAAAAACATTCAGTACTTC. Its translation is CASSYSSTRYQAKNIQYF.

The chain has TRBV4-2 and TRBJ2-5; 12 nucleotides match TRBD2. Per germline, CDR1 LGHNA and CDR2 YNFKEQ. With V trimmed by 3 bases and J by 5 bases, 16 bases remained unmatched. The CDR3 covers 19 residues. This chain's CDR3 is CASSHSNGLAGGPDETQYF. The DNA of the CDR3 is TGTGCCAGCAGCCACTCCAACGGGCTAGCGGGAGGGCCGGATGAGACCCAGTACTTC.

V usage is TRBV20-1 and J usage is TRBJ2-1; no reliable D call. Trimming removed 3 bases at V and 7 bases at J, with 7 bases between. Per the germline V gene, CDR1 is DFQATT and CDR2 is SNEGSKA (reference sequence). The CDR3 covers 11 residues. The CDR3 bases are TGCAGTGCTAGTTATCGGAATGAGCAGTTCTTC. Translated: CSASYRNEQFF.

The V and J genes are TRBV25-1 and TRBJ1-1; no reliable D call. This CDR3 has 11 residues. Between the trimmed V and J ends, which lost 4 bases and 10 bases, there was a span of 10 bases. Germline V gene lookup returns CDR1 MGHDK and CDR2 SYGVNS. DNA of the CDR3: TGTGCCAGCAGTGGCTCCTTCGGAGCTTTCTTT. It specifies CASSGSFGAFF.

V usage is TRBV24-1 and J usage is TRBJ2-7, with D possibly TRBD1 on 6 matching bases. Germline V lookup: CDR1 KGHDR, CDR2 SFDVKD. The CDR3 has 12 amino acids. The CDR3 bases are TGTGGTACGAACAGGGCTTCGGAGGAGCAGTACTTC. Translation gives CGTNRASEEQYF.

The chain recombines TRBV6-5 with TRBJ2-1, with TRBD2 matching over 7 bases. The CDR3 runs to 15 residues. The germline V gene encodes CDR1 MNHEY and CDR2 SVGAGI. Unmatched junction bases numbered 6, after V lost 0 bases and J lost 7 bases. The CDR3 bases are TGTGCCAGCAGTTACTCGAGTCTAGCGGCTAATGAGCAGTTCTTC. Its translation is CASSYSSLAANEQFF.

This clone showed up just once. At one boundary the junction diverges from the germline segment, which might be a read error. The J gene is TRBJ1-5, the V gene TRBV24-1; D is ambiguous. This CDR3 is built from 14 residues. Germline lookup yields CDR1 KGHDR and CDR2 SFDVKD. The CDR3 DNA reads as TGTGCCACGAGTGACCCAGTCGGGAATCAGCCCCAGCATTTT. It specifies CATSDPVGNQPQHF.

V gene TRBV11-3 combines with J gene TRBJ2-1; TRBD2 matches at 7 bases. Looked up from germline, CDR1 is SGHNT and CDR2 is YENEEA. The CDR3 extends over 14 amino acids. With V trimmed by 3 bases and J by 7 bases, 6 bases remained unmatched. The CDR3 DNA reads as TGTGCCAGCAGCTTCGTGGGAGGGAGGAATGAGCAGTTCTTC. This codes for CASSFVGGRNEQFF. Looking up the rest from reference TRBV11-3 and TRBJ2-1 gives the full variable domain: EAGVVQSPRYKIIEKKQPVAFWCNPISGHNTLYWYLQNLGQGPELLIRYENEEAVDDSQLPKDRFSAERLKGVDSTLKIQPAELGDSAVYLCASSFVGGRNEQFFGPGTRLTVL.

This sequence joins TRBV2 and TRBJ2-7; 9 bases align to TRBD1. V lost 6 bases, J lost 4 bases, and 7 bases stayed unmatched. There are 14 residues in the CDR3. Germline values: CDR1 SNHLY, CDR2 FYNNEI. The CDR3 region has the DNA TGTGCCAGCAGGGCCGGGACAGGGAGTTACGAGCAGTACTTC. Its protein is CASRAGTGSYEQYF. Full variable domain (remainder filled in from reference TRBV2 and TRBJ2-7): EPEVTQTPSHQVTQMGQEVILRCVPISNHLYFYWYRQILGQKVEFLVSFYNNEISEKSEIFDDQFSVERPDGSNFTLKIRSTKLEDSAMYFCASRAGTGSYEQYFGPGTRLTVT.

V gene TRBV14 combines with J gene TRBJ2-6; 7 nucleotides agree with TRBD2. The CDR3 is 19 residues long. V was pared by 3 bases and J by 0 bases, with 11 bases of the junction left unmatched. CDR1 and CDR2 from the germline V gene are SGHDN and FVKESK. The CDR3 is CASSQTGLSFGSGANVLTF. CDR3 coding DNA: TGTGCCAGCAGCCAGACGGGACTATCCTTTGGCTCTGGGGCCAACGTCCTGACTTTC.

The chain joins TRBV11-2 to TRBJ2-3; D is ambiguous. V was cut by 0 bases and J by 2 bases, with 3 bases left in between. Germline V gene lookup returns CDR1 SGHAT and CDR2 FQNNGV. There are 13 residues in the CDR3. In DNA, the CDR3 is TGTGCCAGCAGCTTAGACTCCACAGATACGCAGTATTTT. It specifies CASSLDSTDTQYF.

The gene calls are TRBV11-3 and TRBJ1-1, with D uncertain. CDR1 and CDR2 from the germline V gene are SGHNT and YENEEA. There are 13 residues in the CDR3. The germline V and J ends were trimmed by 5 bases and 1 base, with 8 bases remaining between them. The DNA for the CDR3 is TGTGCCAGCAGCACTAGTGGGAACACTGAAGCTTTCTTT. This translates into CASSTSGNTEAFF.

This clone was detected only a few times. Other DNA sequences from this sample encode an identical CDR3 as well. The V and J genes are TRBV12-3 or TRBV12-4 and TRBJ2-5; TRBD1 might be the D (5 bases). The V end was cut by 6 bases, the J end by 4 bases, with 9 bases between. CDR3 length: 12 residues. CDR3 in DNA: TGTGCCAGCAGCCCGCAGGGAGAGACCCAGTACTTC. Its protein is CASSPQGETQYF.

The chain joins TRBV5-4 to TRBJ1-4, with D perhaps TRBD1 (6 bases). Germline loops: CDR1 SGHNT, CDR2 YYREEE (reference sequence). V gave up 4 bases and J gave up 11 bases, with 15 bases separating them. The CDR3 is made up of 13 amino acids. CDR3 loop: CASSPGTSGKLFF. CDR3 nucleotide sequence: TGTGCCAGCAGCCCTGGGACATCCGGGAAACTGTTTTTT.

This sequence joins TRBV5-1 and TRBJ1-1; tentatively, D is TRBD1 (6 bases). V lost 0 bases, J lost 11 bases, and 20 bases lay in between. Germline V gene lookup returns CDR1 SGHRS and CDR2 YFSETQ. The CDR3 spans 15 residues. DNA of the CDR3: TGCGCCAGCAGCTTGGAACAGGGAGCTATCCGTGGGGCTTTCTTT. It specifies CASSLEQGAIRGAFF.

V usage is TRBV24-1 and J usage is TRBJ2-1; 9 positions match TRBD2. The CDR3 loop spans 19 amino acids. The germline gives CDR1 KGHDR, CDR2 SFDVKD. The V gene end was trimmed by 3 bases and the J gene end by 0 bases; junction bases not matched to a gene: 11. In DNA, the CDR3 is TGTGCCACCAGTGATGCAATAGCGGGAGCACTCAGCTCCTACAATGAGCAGTTCTTC. Amino acids: CATSDAIAGALSSYNEQFF.

J is TRBJ2-3 and V is TRBV11-2; D not certain. The CDR3 runs to 14 residues. The ends were cut back, 0 bases at V and 1 base at J, with 5 bases in the middle. Looked up from germline, CDR1 is SGHAT and CDR2 is FQNNGV. CDR3 coding DNA: TGTGCCAGCAGCTTAGATCCCGGCACAGATACGCAGTATTTT. Translation gives CASSLDPGTDTQYF.

This clone was detected once. This sequence joins TRBV6-1 and TRBJ1-6; D ambiguous. This CDR3 has 13 residues. CDR1 and CDR2 (germline): MNHNS, SASEGT. V was trimmed by 2 bases and J by 7 bases, leaving 6 bases between them. CDR3 nucleotides: TGTGCCAGCAGTGAATCCCAGAATTCACCCCTCCACTTT. It codes for CASSESQNSPLHF.

This rearrangement joins TRBV3-1 (or the pseudogene TRBV3-2) to TRBJ1-1; D is possibly TRBD1 (6 bases). This CDR3 has 13 amino acids. V lost 0 bases to trimming and J lost 8 bases, with 10 bases between them. Germline V gives CDR1 LGHDT, CDR2 YNNKEL (reference sequence). The CDR3 loop reads CASSQEPGQEAFF. The CDR3 DNA reads as TGTGCCAGCAGCCAAGAACCGGGACAAGAAGCTTTCTTT.

The V and J genes are TRBV30 and TRBJ2-2; D gene unclear. The CDR3 is made up of 13 amino acids. Between the trimmed V and J ends, which lost 0 bases and 9 bases, there was a span of 11 bases. Germline values: CDR1 GTSNPN, CDR2 SVGIG (reference sequence). The CDR3 bases are TGTGCCTGGAGTGTACGTGGGCAAAGGGAGCTGTTTTTT. Residues: CAWSVRGQRELFF. Full variable domain (outside the CDR3, taken from reference TRBV30 and TRBJ2-2): SQTIHQWPATLVQPVGSPLSLECTVEGTSNPNLYWYRQAAGRGLQLLFYSVGIGQISSEVPQNLSASRPQDRQFILSSKKLLLSDSGFYLCAWSVRGQRELFFGEGSRLTVL.

This sequence joins TRBV19 and TRBJ2-1; tentative D call: TRBD1 (7 bases). Germline V gives CDR1 LNHDA, CDR2 SQIVND (reference sequence). The CDR3 loop spans 14 amino acids. The V end lost 5 bases, the J end lost 5 bases, and 13 bases lay between the germline ends. The CDR3 DNA reads TGTGCCAGTAGTGGCAGGGGGGAGGACAATGAGCAGTTCTTC. Translating it yields CASSGRGEDNEQFF.